Each of the 30 T cell receptor beta chains below was sequenced from the same sample in a study of cytotoxic CD8 clonotypes in ibrutinib-treated CLL. Assay used: immunoSEQ multiplex PCR; TCRdb lists only in-frame clones, some missing. The sample shows a few hundred thousand clones, about 77% of them seen only once. The specimen comprised PBMCs, sampled before ibrutinib treatment. Every receptor here comes from a human donor with chronic lymphocytic leukemia.

The chain couples TRBV30 to TRBJ1-1; the D gene is possibly TRBD1 (5 bases). Trimming cost V 1 base and J 1 base, with 13 bases left between them. Germline lookup yields CDR1 GTSNPN and CDR2 SVGIG (reference sequence). The CDR3 contains 15 residues. The CDR3 DNA follows: TGTGCCTGGAGTGATCGGTGGGGGGGGAACACTGAAGCTTTCTTT. Protein product: CAWSDRWGGNTEAFF.

The chain employs TRBV27 and TRBJ2-3, with 8 bases matching TRBD2. Losses at the gene ends were 2 bases for V and 3 bases for J; bases not matched to a gene: 4. The CDR3 runs 15 residues. Germline CDR1 and CDR2: MNHEY and SMNVEV (reference sequence). The CDR3 sequence: CASSLVGRGTDTQYF. CDR3 in DNA: TGTGCCAGCAGTTTAGTCGGGAGGGGTACAGATACGCAGTATTTT.

The CDR3 sequence is CAWARGNTEAFF. The DNA for the CDR3 is TGTGCCTGGGCCAGGGGGAACACTGAAGCTTTCTTT. The gene calls are TRBV30 and TRBJ1-1; TRBD1 is a possible D gene (6 bases). The germline CDR1 and CDR2 sequences are GTSNPN and SVGIG (reference sequence). With 5 bases removed from V and 1 base from J, the gap between germline ends came to 8 bases. The CDR3 loop spans 12 amino acids.

The chain carries TRBV27 and TRBJ2-5; 9 bases fit TRBD1. Germline loops: CDR1 MNHEY, CDR2 SMNVEV (reference sequence). Trimming removed 5 bases from V and 4 bases from J; junction bases left unmatched: 11. The CDR3 runs 16 residues. CDR3 sequence reads: CASSLAAGTGRETQYF. CDR3 in DNA: TGTGCCAGCAGTCTAGCCGCCGGGACAGGGAGAGAGACCCAGTACTTC.

The V and J genes are TRBV25-1 and TRBJ2-1; D unclear. Trimming stripped 2 bases from V and 5 bases from J, with 10 bases between. In germline, CDR1 is MGHDK, CDR2 SYGVNS. CDR3 length: 14 residues. This chain's CDR3 is CASSEPQSHNEQFF. The CDR3 coding sequence is TGTGCCAGCAGTGAACCCCAATCCCACAATGAGCAGTTCTTC.

This chain joins TRBV15 and TRBJ1-4; D is unclear. The germline gives CDR1 LNHNV, CDR2 YYDKDF (reference sequence). V was trimmed by 1 base and J by 8 bases, leaving 11 bases between them. This CDR3 region has 14 residues. For the CDR3, the DNA is TGTGCCACCAGCAGAGTTAGGCAGACAGAAAAACTGTTTTTT. Protein product: CATSRVRQTEKLFF.

This chain links TRBV18 with TRBJ2-5; TRBD2 aligns across 13 bases. This CDR3 spans 15 amino acids. The junction had 1 base not matched to a gene; V was cut back by 3 bases and J by 3 bases. Germline-derived CDR1 and CDR2 are KGHSH and LQKENI. The DNA for the CDR3 is TGTGCCAGCTCACCTACTAGCGGGAGGGAAGAGACCCAGTACTTC. Amino acids: CASSPTSGREETQYF.

This clone has more than one count but fewer than ten. The chain couples TRBV5-1 to TRBJ2-1; 12 positions match TRBD2. The germline CDR1 and CDR2 sequences are SGHRS and YFSETQ. V lost 4 bases to trimming and J lost 4 bases; unmatched junction nucleotides: 3. The CDR3 is made up of 15 amino acids. The CDR3 coding sequence is TGCGCCAGCAGCCGAGGGACTAGCGGGTACAATGAGCAGTTCTTC. It is translated as CASSRGTSGYNEQFF.

The chain combines TRBV4-1 with TRBJ2-7; 14 bases fit TRBD2. Germline-derived CDR1 and CDR2 are MGHRA and YSYEKL. V shed 5 bases, J shed 4 bases, and the junction held 10 bases outside the gene matches. There are 17 residues in the CDR3. The CDR3 bases are TGCGCCAGCAGCGGGGGACTAGCGGGAGCCCAAATTTACGAGCAGTACTTC. Protein product: CASSGGLAGAQIYEQYF.

This clone occurred a few times. The chain links TRBV21-1 to TRBJ2-3. TRBV21-1 is classified as a pseudogene. This CDR3 is 14 amino acids long. CDR3 nucleotides: TGTGCCAGCAGCTACGGAAGAGGCACAGATACGCAGTATTTT. Its translation: CASSYGRGTDTQYF.

This rearrangement joins TRBV6-5 to TRBJ1-3; D remains ambiguous. Germline CDR1 is MNHEY and CDR2 is SVGAGI. The V end lost 0 bases, the J end lost 0 bases, and 9 bases lay between the germline ends. This CDR3 is built from 16 residues. The CDR3 reads CASSYSGPFSGNTIYF. CDR3 DNA sequence: TGTGCCAGCAGTTACTCCGGACCATTCTCTGGAAACACCATATATTTT.

This chain connects TRBV4-3 to TRBJ2-7, with 8 bases identical to TRBD2. The junction had 3 bases not matched to a gene; V was cut back by 3 bases and J by 2 bases. CDR1 is LGHNA and CDR2 is YSLEER in the germline V gene. The CDR3 covers 14 residues. The CDR3 sequence: CASSQGLGTYEQYF. The CDR3 DNA sequence: TGCGCCAGCAGCCAGGGACTAGGTACCTACGAGCAGTACTTC.

The chain carries TRBV11-2 and TRBJ2-7; D remains ambiguous. Trimming removed 5 bases from V and 4 bases from J, with 18 bases in between. CDR1 is SGHAT and CDR2 is FQNNGV in the germline V gene. The CDR3 loop spans 15 amino acids. The CDR3 DNA follows: TGTGCCAGCAGCCGACATGGAGCCGAAGAGTACGAGCAGTACTTC. It specifies CASSRHGAEEYEQYF.

The chain recombines TRBV10-2 with TRBJ2-1; TRBD1 aligns across 7 bases. This CDR3 is built from 13 residues. V shed 6 bases, J shed 4 bases, and the junction held 3 bases outside the gene matches. Germline assignment: CDR1 WSHSY and CDR2 SAAADI. The CDR3 nucleotides read TGCGCCAGCAGAATGGGACAGTACAATGAGCAGTTCTTC. Protein product: CASRMGQYNEQFF.

DNA for the CDR3: TGTGCCTGGAGTGTGGGGATGAACACTGAAGCTTTCTTT. As protein: CAWSVGMNTEAFF. The gene calls are TRBV30 and TRBJ1-1, with unresolved D. Germline CDR1 GTSNPN, CDR2 SVGIG (reference sequence). V shed 0 bases and J shed 0 bases, with 5 bases lying between them. The CDR3 is 13 amino acids.

The chain couples TRBV29-1 to TRBJ1-2; 7 bases align to TRBD1. V was pared by 1 base and J by 4 bases, with 6 bases of the junction left unmatched. The CDR3 length is 14 residues. Germline CDR1 is SQVTM and CDR2 is ANQGSEA. DNA of the CDR3: TGCAGCGTTGAAGGACAGGGCCGTGGCTATGGCTACACCTTC. Protein sequence: CSVEGQGRGYGYTF.

The chain combines TRBV4-3 with TRBJ2-1; weak D call: TRBD2 (5 bases). Germline assignment: CDR1 LGHNA and CDR2 YSLEER. CDR3 size: 17 residues. V lost 3 bases and J 0 bases, leaving 15 bases between the germline ends. This CDR3 reads CASSQRFAGVSYNEQFF. The CDR3 region has the DNA TGCGCCAGCAGCCAGAGGTTTGCGGGCGTCTCCTACAATGAGCAGTTCTTC.

The V and J genes are TRBV5-1 and TRBJ2-1; 11 bases are a match to TRBD2. The CDR3 is 13 residues long. CDR1 and CDR2 (germline): SGHRS, YFSETQ. J was trimmed by 8 bases and V by 5 bases; bases with no gene match: 3. Here the CDR3 reads CASRLAGVHEQFF. As DNA, the CDR3 is TGCGCCAGCAGACTAGCGGGAGTTCATGAGCAGTTCTTC.

The table lists this clone with a count of one. The V call is TRBV6-1, the J call TRBJ2-1; 11 bases align to TRBD2. J gave up 9 bases and V 6 bases, and 7 bases lay outside the gene matches. The germline V gene encodes CDR1 MNHNS and CDR2 SASEGT. This CDR3 contains 14 residues. The CDR3 nucleotides read TGTGCCAGCAGGGTACTAGCGGGAGAGCTTGAGCAGTTCTTC. Translation gives CASRVLAGELEQFF.

The chain uses TRBV6-6 and TRBJ1-5; D unresolved. CDR1 is MNHNY and CDR2 is SVGAGI in the germline V gene (reference sequence). V was clipped by 6 bases and J by 0 bases, with 15 bases between them. The CDR3 spans 16 residues. The CDR3 sequence is CASSQTPGNSNQPQHF. In DNA, the CDR3 is TGTGCCAGCAGCCAGACCCCGGGGAATAGCAATCAGCCCCAGCATTTT.

This chain uses TRBV5-1 with TRBJ2-1; the match to TRBD2 covers 7 bases. This CDR3 region has 18 residues. CDR1 is SGHRS, CDR2 YFSETQ, per germline. Losses at the gene ends were 0 bases for V and 0 bases for J; bases not matched to a gene: 9. DNA of the CDR3: TGCGCCAGCAGCTTGGCCAATCCGGGAGGAATCTCCTACAATGAGCAGTTCTTC. This codes for CASSLANPGGISYNEQFF.

The chain has TRBV7-2 and TRBJ2-5; D might be TRBD2 (6 bases). The CDR3 consists of 15 residues. The ends were cut back, 1 base at V and 1 base at J, with 10 bases in the middle. From germline, CDR1 is SGHTA and CDR2 FQGNSA. The CDR3 region is CASSLGSSGQETQYF. The CDR3 region has the DNA TGTGCCAGCAGCTTAGGTAGTAGCGGCCAAGAGACCCAGTACTTC.

As DNA, the CDR3 is TGTGCCAGCAGTTCCAGGGGGGGGCACACAGATACGCAGTATTTT. This encodes CASSSRGGHTDTQYF. The chain has TRBV6-6 and TRBJ2-3, with D perhaps matching TRBD1 or TRBD2 (7 bases each). The V and J ends lost 4 bases and 2 bases respectively, with 13 bases between them. CDR3 length: 15 amino acids. Per germline, CDR1 MNHNY and CDR2 SVGAGI (reference sequence).

CDR3 region: CASSPERGTTDTQYF. The CDR3 DNA follows: TGTGCCAGCTCACCTGAGCGGGGCACCACAGATACGCAGTATTTT. The chain recombines TRBV18 with TRBJ2-3; 7 bases line up with TRBD2. CDR1 is KGHSH, CDR2 LQKENI, per germline. Germline trimming cut 3 bases from V and 2 bases from J; bases unmatched to any gene: 5. CDR3 length: 15 amino acids.

The chain is built from TRBV5-1 and TRBJ1-5, with D maybe TRBD1 (5 bases). Between the trimmed V and J ends, which lost 3 bases and 1 base, there was a span of 11 bases. Germline-derived CDR1 and CDR2 are SGHRS and YFSETQ. The CDR3 has 15 residues. CDR3 loop: CASSWSGDSNQPQHF. The CDR3 nucleotides read TGCGCCAGCAGCTGGAGCGGGGACAGCAATCAGCCCCAGCATTTT.

The CDR3 DNA reads TGTGCCAGCAGTTCTGCAGCGGGGTCCACAGATACGCAGTATTTT. This encodes CASSSAAGSTDTQYF. The J gene is TRBJ2-3, the V gene TRBV6-6; 7 nucleotides agree with TRBD2. With 4 bases clipped from V and 2 bases from J, the junction kept 6 bases outside the gene matches. CDR1 is MNHNY and CDR2 is SVGAGI in the germline V gene (reference sequence). The CDR3 length is 15 residues.

The chain combines TRBV4-1 with TRBJ2-7; 14 bases line up with TRBD2. CDR1 and CDR2 (germline): MGHRA, YSYEKL. The trim removed 3 bases at V and 4 bases at J, leaving 8 bases unmatched. This CDR3 has 17 residues. The DNA for the CDR3 is TGCGCCAGCAGCCAGGGACTAGCGGGAGTAATCGTGTACGAGCAGTACTTC. Its translation is CASSQGLAGVIVYEQYF.

This chain connects TRBV15 to TRBJ2-3, with a weak D call TRBD2 (5 bases). This CDR3 has 15 amino acids. Germline V gene data show CDR1 as LNHNV and CDR2 as YYDKDF (reference sequence). V lost 0 bases to trimming and J lost 6 bases, with 13 bases between them. The CDR3 DNA follows: TGTGCCACCAGCAGAGATCCCGGAGGAGTGGATACGCAGTATTTT. Its protein is CATSRDPGGVDTQYF.

This sequence joins TRBV28 and TRBJ2-1; the D gene is possibly TRBD1 (6 bases). This CDR3 comprises 15 residues. The V gene lost 5 bases and the J gene lost 9 bases, with 20 bases spanning the gap. CDR1 and CDR2 (germline): MDHEN, SYDVKM. In DNA form, the CDR3 reads TGTGCCAGCAGTCCAGCCGCCCAGGGGATTGGTGAGCAGTTCTTC. It translates to CASSPAAQGIGEQFF.

V usage is TRBV5-1 and J usage is TRBJ2-7; no clear D. The germline gives CDR1 SGHRS, CDR2 YFSETQ. The CDR3 runs to 12 residues. The ends were cut back, 3 bases at V and 2 bases at J, with 6 bases in the middle. The CDR3 nucleotides are TGCGCCAGCAGCTCCGAGGCCTACGAGCAGTACTTC. Protein product: CASSSEAYEQYF.